The clone carrying this T cell receptor (beta chain) was recorded at least ten times. Its antigen is currently unknown. The data derive from a study of T cells in Graves' hyperthyroidism and ophthalmopathy. In the study overall: Blood from the periphery was taken at initial diagnosis, before any treatment. Study-wide points: In validation, the model predicted ophthalmopathy. These predictions came a median approximately six months before onset.

Losses at the gene ends were 6 bases for V and 4 bases for J; bases not matched to a gene: 6. Germline CDR1 SNHLY, CDR2 FYNNEI. CDR3 length: 15 residues. Amplified TCR beta CDR3 regions came from RNA transcripts. The HTBI primer set served for first-round RT-PCR of the TCR CDR3. Each CDR3 protein gets one entry after TCRdb re-called the multiplex PCR reads with MiXCR. The data show 350,000 or so distinct CDR3 sequences, about 15% seen once. Out of approximately 10 ml of fresh peripheral blood came the PBMCs. This TCR was recovered from a woman aged 25 to 45 with Graves' hyperthyroidism that later progressed to Graves' ophthalmopathy. This rearrangement joins TRBV2 to TRBJ2-1, with TRBD2 identical over 10 bases. Material: blood. This CDR3 reads CASRAGTSVYNEQFF. DNA for the CDR3: TGTGCCAGCAGAGCCGGGACTAGCGTATACAATGAGCAGTTCTTC.